This entry lists 18 T cell receptor beta chains sequenced from one sample in a study of T-cell memory formation after mild COVID-19. MiXCR was run by TCRdb on the 5' RACE reads, yielding one entry per CDR3 protein. This table has roughly 300,000 distinct CDR3 sequences, about 17% appearing once. The material sequenced was PBMCs or a T cell subset sorted from them (not recorded which). The receptors were gathered from a man between 18 and 29 years old who had mild COVID-19 (a few samples of this study predate the infection). Cell type and time point are not known.

This sequence joins TRBV7-9 and TRBJ1-5; D is unresolved. CDR3 length equals 14 residues. Per germline, CDR1 SEHNR and CDR2 FQNEAQ (reference sequence). V was shortened by 5 bases and J by 3 bases, with 11 bases between the two germline ends. The CDR3 here is CASSRPENNQPQHF. The CDR3 DNA reads TGTGCCAGCAGCCGACCCGAAAACAATCAGCCCCAGCATTTT.

The chain links TRBV6-2 or TRBV6-3 to TRBJ2-7; TRBD1 matches at 7 bases. Germline trimming cut 6 bases from V and 4 bases from J; bases unmatched to any gene: 15. This CDR3 is built from 16 residues. CDR1 and CDR2 from the germline V gene are MNHEY and SVGEGT. The CDR3 sequence is CASRGTVQPPPYEQYV. CDR3 DNA sequence: TGTGCCAGCAGAGGGACAGTCCAACCTCCTCCTTACGAGCAGTACGTC.

In this sample, this clonotype turned up a few times. The genes are TRBV5-1 and TRBJ2-5; no reliable D call. The CDR3 sequence is 15 residues long. The germline V gene has CDR1 SGHRS and CDR2 YFSETQ. Deletions cut 0 bases from V and 5 bases from J, with 14 bases between. DNA of the CDR3: TGCGCCAGCAGCTTGGAGGGCCACCTTGGGGAGACCCAGTACTTC. Translated, it gives CASSLEGHLGETQYF.

The V and J genes are TRBV5-1 and TRBJ1-2, with a weak D call TRBD1 (5 bases). The CDR3 length is 15 residues. V was shortened by 3 bases and J by 7 bases, with 19 bases between the two germline ends. In germline, CDR1 is SGHRS, CDR2 YFSETQ. As DNA, the CDR3 is TGCGCCAGCAGCTGGGCCGAACGAGGGGACGTTGGCTACACCTTC. It yields the protein CASSWAERGDVGYTF.

This clonotype has just a few counts. V gene TRBV20-1 combines with J gene TRBJ2-5; either TRBD1 or TRBD2 may supply D (7 bases each). Germline values: CDR1 DFQATT, CDR2 SNEGSKA (reference sequence). Trimming stripped 2 bases from V and 5 bases from J, with 12 bases between. CDR3 length: 13 amino acids. The CDR3 loop is CSARSQGGETQYF. For the CDR3, the DNA is TGCAGTGCTAGAAGTCAGGGGGGGGAGACCCAGTACTTC.

The CDR3 loop reads CASSLDRSLGSPLHF. The CDR3 DNA sequence: TGTGCCAGCAGCTTAGACCGGTCCTTGGGATCACCCCTCCACTTT. The rearrangement uses TRBV13 and TRBJ1-6; D call uncertain. This CDR3 is built from 15 residues. Germline V gene data show CDR1 as PRHDT and CDR2 as FYEKMQ (reference sequence). V lost 1 base and J lost 10, with 14 bases in between.

The chain combines TRBV25-1 with TRBJ2-1, with TRBD1 identical over 8 bases. Germline values: CDR1 MGHDK, CDR2 SYGVNS. V gave up 4 bases and J gave up 9 bases; unmatched junction bases: 5. The CDR3 length is 13 residues. CDR3 in amino acids: CASSGQGPGEQFF. The CDR3 DNA is TGTGCCAGCAGTGGACAGGGGCCTGGTGAGCAGTTCTTC.

This clonotype was observed a few times. The rearrangement links TRBV10-3 to TRBJ1-4; the match to TRBD1 covers 8 bases. The length of the CDR3 is 17 residues. Per the germline V gene, CDR1 is ENHRY and CDR2 is SYGVKD. After removal of 3 bases from V and 4 bases from J, the junction contained 10 bases not matched to a gene. In DNA form, the CDR3 reads TGTGCCATCAGTGACCCCGGACAGGGAGGTCTTAATGAAAAACTGTTTTTT. Encoded protein: CAISDPGQGGLNEKLFF.

The chain combines TRBV11-1 with TRBJ2-7; D is unclear. This CDR3 has 13 amino acids. The V end was cut by 2 bases, the J end by 5 bases, with 10 bases between. In germline, CDR1 is SGHAT, CDR2 FQDESV (reference sequence). The CDR3 sequence: CASSLSPINEQYV. CDR3 DNA: TGTGCCAGCAGCTTAAGTCCGATCAACGAGCAGTACGTC.

The chain carries TRBV7-9 and TRBJ2-5; the D is unclear. V dropped 1 base and J dropped 1 base, with 7 bases sitting between them. Germline V CDR1 and CDR2: SEHNR, FQNEAQ (reference sequence). This CDR3 is built from 14 residues. Here the CDR3 DNA reads TGTGCCAGCAGCTTAGGGTACATCCAAGAGACCCAGTACTTC. Translation: CASSLGYIQETQYF.

J is TRBJ2-1 and V is TRBV5-1; D is perhaps TRBD1 or TRBD2 (5 bases each). Looked up from germline, CDR1 is SGHRS and CDR2 is YFSETQ. With 0 bases removed from V and 9 bases from J, the gap between germline ends came to 10 bases. The CDR3 consists of 13 residues. The CDR3 sequence is CASSLATGAEQFF. CDR3 coding DNA: TGCGCCAGCAGCTTGGCCACCGGGGCTGAGCAGTTCTTC. The full variable domain, completed using reference TRBV5-1 and TRBJ2-1, is KAGVTQTPRYLIKTRGQQVTLSCSPISGHRSVSWYQQTPGQGLQFLFEYFSETQRNKGNFPGRFSGRQFSNSRSEMNVSTLELGDSALYLCASSLATGAEQFFGPGTRLTVL.

V and J are TRBV20-1 and TRBJ1-1; weak D call: TRBD1 (5 bases). Deletions cut 3 bases from V and 7 bases from J, with 12 bases between. Germline CDR1 and CDR2: DFQATT and SNEGSKA (reference sequence). The length of the CDR3 is 12 residues. DNA of the CDR3: TGCAGTGCTAGGGCCAGGGCGGGTGAAGCTTTCTTT. Translation: CSARARAGEAFF.

V and J are TRBV5-5 and TRBJ1-2, with 7 bases matching TRBD1. Germline V gene lookup returns CDR1 SGHKS and CDR2 YYEKEE (reference sequence). Trimming took 0 bases from V and 4 from J; bases not matched to a gene: 6. The CDR3 contains 15 residues. This CDR3 reads CASSLDRGPLYGYTF. In DNA, the CDR3 is TGTGCCAGCAGCTTGGACAGGGGTCCCCTCTATGGCTACACCTTC. Full variable domain (outside the CDR3, taken from reference TRBV5-5 and TRBJ1-2): DAGVTQSPTHLIKTRGQQVTLRCSPISGHKSVSWYQQVLGQGPQFIFQYYEKEERGRGNFPDRFSARQFPNYSSELNVNALLLGDSALYLCASSLDRGPLYGYTFGSGTRLTVV.

V and J are TRBV4-3 and TRBJ2-2; a possible D gene is TRBD2 (5 bases). The CDR3 extends over 14 amino acids. The V gene's germline CDR1 is LGHNA and CDR2 YSLEER. The V gene lost 2 bases and the J gene lost 6 bases, with 10 bases spanning the gap. The CDR3 is CASSQPDGAGELFF. For the CDR3, the DNA is TGCGCCAGCAGCCAACCCGACGGGGCCGGGGAGCTGTTTTTT.

This clonotype has a count of ten or more. The V call is TRBV7-9, the J call TRBJ2-2; D ambiguous. CDR3 length: 14 residues. V gave up 1 base and J gave up 6 bases, with 9 bases separating them. Germline CDR1 SEHNR, CDR2 FQNEAQ (reference sequence). The CDR3 DNA sequence: TGTGCCAGCAGCTTAGAGGACGTGTCCGGGGAGCTGTTTTTT. Translating gives CASSLEDVSGELFF. The full variable domain, its missing parts supplied by reference TRBV7-9 and TRBJ2-2, is DTGVSQNPRHKITKRGQNVTFRCDPISEHNRLYWYRQTLGQGPEFLTYFQNEAQLEKSRLLSDRFSAERPKGSFSTLEIQRTEQGDSAMYLCASSLEDVSGELFFGEGSRLTVL.

This clonotype was observed at least ten times. The rearrangement links TRBV7-6 to TRBJ2-7; possibly TRBD1 for D (5 bases). The CDR3 is 14 amino acids. From germline, CDR1 is SGHVS and CDR2 FNYEAQ. The V end was cut by 4 bases, the J end by 0 bases, with 10 bases between. CDR3 sequence reads: CASSSDSASYEQYF. For the CDR3, the DNA is TGTGCCAGCAGCTCTGACAGCGCCTCCTACGAGCAGTACTTC.

The gene calls are TRBV2 and TRBJ1-5, with 10 bases that match TRBD1. V was clipped by 5 bases and J by 5 bases; unmatched bases: 6. Germline assignment: CDR1 SNHLY and CDR2 FYNNEI. This CDR3 spans 15 amino acids. The CDR3 loop reads CASSRDRGKDQPQHF. The CDR3, as DNA: TGTGCCAGCAGTCGGGACAGGGGAAAGGATCAGCCCCAGCATTTT.

A few counts support this clonotype. The genes are TRBV11-2 and TRBJ2-5, with 12 bases matching TRBD2. There are 16 residues in the CDR3. Germline assignment: CDR1 SGHAT and CDR2 FQNNGV. V lost 5 bases to trimming and J lost 7 bases; unmatched junction nucleotides: 11. CDR3 DNA sequence: TGTGCCAGCAGCAGACTAGCGGGGGACGTTTCGGTGACCCAGTACTTC. It translates to CASSRLAGDVSVTQYF.